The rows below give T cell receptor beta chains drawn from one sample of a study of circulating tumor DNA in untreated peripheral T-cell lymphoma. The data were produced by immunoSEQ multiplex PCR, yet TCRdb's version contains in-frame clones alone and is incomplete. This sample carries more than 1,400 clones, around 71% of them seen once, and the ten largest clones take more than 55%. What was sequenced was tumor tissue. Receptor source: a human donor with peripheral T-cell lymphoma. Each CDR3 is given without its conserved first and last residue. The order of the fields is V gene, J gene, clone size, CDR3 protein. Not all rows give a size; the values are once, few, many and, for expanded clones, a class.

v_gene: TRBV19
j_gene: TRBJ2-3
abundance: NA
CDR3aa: ASSRRVGTDTQY

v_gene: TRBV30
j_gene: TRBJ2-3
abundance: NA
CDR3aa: AWSVLFGVDTQY

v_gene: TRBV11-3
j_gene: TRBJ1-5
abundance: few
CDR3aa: ASSLSPGFNQPQH

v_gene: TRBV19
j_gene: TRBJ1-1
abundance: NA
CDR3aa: ASVKTENTEAF

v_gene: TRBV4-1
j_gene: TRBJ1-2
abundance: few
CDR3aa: ASSHLQGYGYT

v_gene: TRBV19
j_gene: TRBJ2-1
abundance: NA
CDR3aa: ASSIRVGNEQF

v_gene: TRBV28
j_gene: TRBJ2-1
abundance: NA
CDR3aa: ASSLILSSYNEQF

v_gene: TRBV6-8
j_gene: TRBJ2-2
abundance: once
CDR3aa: ASLEDTGELF

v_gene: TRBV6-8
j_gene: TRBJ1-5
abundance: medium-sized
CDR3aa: ASSWDRYNQPQH

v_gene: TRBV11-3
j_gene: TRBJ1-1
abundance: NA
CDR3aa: ASSYDRVGTEAF

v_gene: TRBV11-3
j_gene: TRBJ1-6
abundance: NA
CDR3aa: ASSLGLGSINSPLH

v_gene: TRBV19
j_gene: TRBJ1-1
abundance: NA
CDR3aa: ASSLWTGVNTEAF

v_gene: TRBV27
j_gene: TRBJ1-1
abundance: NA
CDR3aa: ASSTRGRFEAF

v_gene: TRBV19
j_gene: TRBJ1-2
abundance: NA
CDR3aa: ASTPFRDGANYGYT

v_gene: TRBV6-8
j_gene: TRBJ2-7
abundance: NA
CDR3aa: AIREGDGEQY

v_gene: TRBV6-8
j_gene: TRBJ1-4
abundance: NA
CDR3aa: ASNGRTNEKLF

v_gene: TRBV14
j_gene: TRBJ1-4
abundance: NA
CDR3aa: ASSQSWPGIRKLF

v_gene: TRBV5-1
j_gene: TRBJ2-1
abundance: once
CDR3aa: ASSLEPFSSYNEQF

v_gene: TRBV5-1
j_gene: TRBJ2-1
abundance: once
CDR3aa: ASSFGTSGGASDEQF

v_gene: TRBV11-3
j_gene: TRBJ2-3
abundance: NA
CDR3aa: ASSFYSETDTQY

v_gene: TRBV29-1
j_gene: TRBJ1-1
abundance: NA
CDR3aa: SVNDRGTEAF

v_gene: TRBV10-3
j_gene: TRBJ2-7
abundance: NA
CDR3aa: ASGRGGKEQY

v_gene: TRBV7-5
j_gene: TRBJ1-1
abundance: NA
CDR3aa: ASSSGGWGGGTEAF

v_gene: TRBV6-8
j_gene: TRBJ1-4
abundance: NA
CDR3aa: ASSVVRDEKLF

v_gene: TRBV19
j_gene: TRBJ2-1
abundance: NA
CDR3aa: ASTQGYNEQF

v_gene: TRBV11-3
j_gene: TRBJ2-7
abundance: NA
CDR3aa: ASSTLSSGPGGR

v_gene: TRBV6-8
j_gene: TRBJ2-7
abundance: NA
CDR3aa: ASSPGAGEQY

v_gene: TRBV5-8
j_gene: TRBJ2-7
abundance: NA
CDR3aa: ASSLRLGYEQY

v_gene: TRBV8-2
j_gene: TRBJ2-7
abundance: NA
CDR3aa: ASWVIAGSREQY

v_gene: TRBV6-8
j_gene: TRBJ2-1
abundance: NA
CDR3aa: ASRTLVVGEQF

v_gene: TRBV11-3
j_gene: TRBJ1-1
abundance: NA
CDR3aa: ASSHGGARVRAF

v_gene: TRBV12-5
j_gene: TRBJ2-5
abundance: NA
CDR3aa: ASGLRQGETQY

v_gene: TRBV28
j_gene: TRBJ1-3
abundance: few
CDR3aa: ASSFSGTLNTIY

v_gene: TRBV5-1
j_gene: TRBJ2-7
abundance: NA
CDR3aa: ASSLGGEIYEQY

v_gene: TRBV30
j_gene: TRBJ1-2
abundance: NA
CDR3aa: AWSVVDRGYGYT

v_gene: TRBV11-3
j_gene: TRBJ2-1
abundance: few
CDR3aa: ASSLSPGGLLEQF

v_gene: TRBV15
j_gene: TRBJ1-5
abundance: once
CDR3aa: ATSRGREGGQPQH

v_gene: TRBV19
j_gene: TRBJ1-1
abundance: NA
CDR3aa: ASSYGNTEAF

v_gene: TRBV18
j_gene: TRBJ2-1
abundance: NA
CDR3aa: ASSPGYNEQF

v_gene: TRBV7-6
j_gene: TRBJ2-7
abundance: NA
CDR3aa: ASSLGGGRSHEQY

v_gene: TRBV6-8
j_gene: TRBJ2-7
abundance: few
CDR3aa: ASRGLAFWEQY

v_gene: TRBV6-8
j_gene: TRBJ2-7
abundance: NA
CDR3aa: ASSYSPVPYEQY

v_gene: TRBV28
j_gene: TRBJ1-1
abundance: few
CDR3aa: ASSLRQAEAF

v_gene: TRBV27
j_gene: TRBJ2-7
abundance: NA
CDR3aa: ASSFRDTTYEQY

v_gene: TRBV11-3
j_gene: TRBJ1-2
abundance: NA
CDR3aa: ASSSLGQGEVNYGYT

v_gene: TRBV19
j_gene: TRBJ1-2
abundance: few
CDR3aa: ASKKGSDYGYT

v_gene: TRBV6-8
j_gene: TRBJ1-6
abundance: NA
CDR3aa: ASSDWDSNSPLH

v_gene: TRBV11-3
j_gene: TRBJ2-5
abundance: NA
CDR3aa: ASSLGDSLETQY

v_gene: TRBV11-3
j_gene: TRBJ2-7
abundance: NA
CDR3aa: ASSLASAGGLEQY

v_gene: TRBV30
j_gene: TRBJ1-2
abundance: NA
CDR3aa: AWSVDRGPYGYT

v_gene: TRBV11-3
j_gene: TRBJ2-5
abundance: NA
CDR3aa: ASSLLGPWYGETQY

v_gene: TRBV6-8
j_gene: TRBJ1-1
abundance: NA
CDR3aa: ASSLDSLNTEAF

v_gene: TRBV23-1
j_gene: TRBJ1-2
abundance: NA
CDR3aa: ASSQRSPYGYT

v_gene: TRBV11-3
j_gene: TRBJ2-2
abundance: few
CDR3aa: ASSLSYFSRGLSGGELF

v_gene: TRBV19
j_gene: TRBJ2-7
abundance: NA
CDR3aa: ASSPRYGGGNEQY

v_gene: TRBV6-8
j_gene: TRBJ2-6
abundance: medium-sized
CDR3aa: ASSYSTGTGANVLT

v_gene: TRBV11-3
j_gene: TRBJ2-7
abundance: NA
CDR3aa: ASSLTSGNSYEQY

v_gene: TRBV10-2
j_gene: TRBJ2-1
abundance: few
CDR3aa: ASSETSYNEQF

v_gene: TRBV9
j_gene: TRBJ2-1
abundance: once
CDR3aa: ASRARTSEQF